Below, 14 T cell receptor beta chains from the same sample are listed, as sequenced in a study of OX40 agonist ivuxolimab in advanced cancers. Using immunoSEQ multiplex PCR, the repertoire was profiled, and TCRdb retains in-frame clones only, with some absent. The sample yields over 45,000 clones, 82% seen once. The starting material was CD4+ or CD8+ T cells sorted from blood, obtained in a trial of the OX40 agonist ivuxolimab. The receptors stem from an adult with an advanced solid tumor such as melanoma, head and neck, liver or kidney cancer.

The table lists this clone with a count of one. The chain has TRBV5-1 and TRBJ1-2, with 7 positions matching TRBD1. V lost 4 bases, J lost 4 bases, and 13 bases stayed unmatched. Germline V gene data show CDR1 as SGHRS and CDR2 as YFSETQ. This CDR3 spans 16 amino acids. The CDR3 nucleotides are TGCGCCAGCAGCGCCCTGGGACAGACGGCGGGCTATGGCTACACCTTC. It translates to CASSALGQTAGYGYTF.

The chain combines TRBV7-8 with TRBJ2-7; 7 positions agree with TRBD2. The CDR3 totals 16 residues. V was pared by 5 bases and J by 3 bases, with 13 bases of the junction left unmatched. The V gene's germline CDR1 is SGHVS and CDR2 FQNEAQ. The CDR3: CASSTDINREVYEQYF. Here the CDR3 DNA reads TGTGCCAGCAGCACAGACATAAACCGGGAGGTCTACGAGCAGTACTTC.

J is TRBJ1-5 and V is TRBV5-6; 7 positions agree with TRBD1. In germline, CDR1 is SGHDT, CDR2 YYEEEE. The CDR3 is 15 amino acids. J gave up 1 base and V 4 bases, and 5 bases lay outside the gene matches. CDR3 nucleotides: TGTGCCAGCAGCCCCCGCAGGGGGAGCAATCAGCCCCAGCATTTT. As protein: CASSPRRGSNQPQHF.

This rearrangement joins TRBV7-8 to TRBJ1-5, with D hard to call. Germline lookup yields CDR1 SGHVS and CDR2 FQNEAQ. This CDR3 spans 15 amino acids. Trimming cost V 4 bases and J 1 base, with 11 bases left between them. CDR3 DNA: TGTGCCAGCAGCTGGACGTACAGCAGCAATCAGCCCCAGCATTTT. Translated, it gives CASSWTYSSNQPQHF.

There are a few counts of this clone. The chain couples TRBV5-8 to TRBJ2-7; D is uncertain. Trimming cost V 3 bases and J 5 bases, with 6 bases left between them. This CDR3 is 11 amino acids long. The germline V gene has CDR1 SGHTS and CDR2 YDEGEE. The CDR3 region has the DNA TGTGCCAGCAGCTATGAGGACGAGCAGTACTTC. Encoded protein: CASSYEDEQYF.

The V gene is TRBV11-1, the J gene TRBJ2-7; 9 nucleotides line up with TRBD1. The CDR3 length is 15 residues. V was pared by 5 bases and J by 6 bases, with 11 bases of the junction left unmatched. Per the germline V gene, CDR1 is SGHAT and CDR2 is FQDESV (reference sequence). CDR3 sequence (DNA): TGTGCCAGCAGCATAACTCCGGGACAGGGAGTCGAGCAGTACTTC. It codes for CASSITPGQGVEQYF. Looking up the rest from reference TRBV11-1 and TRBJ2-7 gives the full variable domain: EAEVAQSPRYKITEKSQAVAFWCDPISGHATLYWYRQILGQGPELLVQFQDESVVDDSQLPKDRFSAERLKGVDSTLKIQPAELGDSAMYLCASSITPGQGVEQYFGPGTRLTVT.

Here the CDR3 reads CASSPGTGGKNIQYF. The CDR3 bases are TGTGCCAGCAGCCCGGGGACAGGAGGCAAAAACATTCAGTACTTC. The chain joins TRBV11-2 to TRBJ2-4; 8 positions match TRBD1. This CDR3 is 15 amino acids long. Germline lookup yields CDR1 SGHAT and CDR2 FQNNGV. V dropped 5 bases and J dropped 3; count of bases not matched to a gene: 6.

CDR3 in DNA: TGTGCCAGCTCACGGAGACAGGGGGCGCAAACAGATACGCAGTATTTT. Translated, it gives CASSRRQGAQTDTQYF. V usage is TRBV18 and J usage is TRBJ2-3; 10 bases fit TRBD1. The CDR3 length is 16 residues. Germline CDR1 is KGHSH and CDR2 is LQKENI. The V and J ends lost 4 bases and 3 bases, in that order; junction bases with no gene match: 7.

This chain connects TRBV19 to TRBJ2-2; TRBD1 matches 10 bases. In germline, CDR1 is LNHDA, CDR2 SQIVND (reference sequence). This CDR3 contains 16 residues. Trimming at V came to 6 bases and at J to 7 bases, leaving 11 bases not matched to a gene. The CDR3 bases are TGTGCCAGTAGCCGTCCCGGGACAGGGGATGGCGGGGAGCTGTTTTTT. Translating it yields CASSRPGTGDGGELFF.

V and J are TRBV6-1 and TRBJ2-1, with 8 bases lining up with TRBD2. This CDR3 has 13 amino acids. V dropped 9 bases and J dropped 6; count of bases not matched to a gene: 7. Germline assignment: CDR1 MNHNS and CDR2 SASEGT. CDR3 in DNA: TGTGCCAGGGGGGAAAGCGGGAGCAATGAGCAGTTCTTC. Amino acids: CARGESGSNEQFF.

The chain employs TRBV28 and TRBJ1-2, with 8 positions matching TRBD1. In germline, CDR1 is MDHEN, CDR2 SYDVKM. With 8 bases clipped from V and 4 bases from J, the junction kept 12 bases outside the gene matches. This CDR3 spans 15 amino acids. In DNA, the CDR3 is TGTGCCAGCGCACTTGACAGGGGCTTGGCCTATGGCTACACCTTC. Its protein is CASALDRGLAYGYTF.

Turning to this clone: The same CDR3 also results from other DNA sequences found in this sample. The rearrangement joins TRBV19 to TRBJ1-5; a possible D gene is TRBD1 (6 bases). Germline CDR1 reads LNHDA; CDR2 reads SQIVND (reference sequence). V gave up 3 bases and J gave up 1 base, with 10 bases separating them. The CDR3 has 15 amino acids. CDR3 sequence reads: CASSIGGGSNQPQHF. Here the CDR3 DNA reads TGTGCCAGTAGTATCGGAGGGGGGAGCAATCAGCCCCAGCATTTT.

This CDR3 reads CASSPRGADNSPLHF. CDR3 nucleotides: TGTGCCAGCAGCCCCCGGGGTGCGGATAATTCACCCCTCCACTTT. The rearrangement links TRBV7-9 to TRBJ1-6; D not certain. The CDR3 runs to 15 residues. The V gene's germline CDR1 is SEHNR and CDR2 FQNEAQ (reference sequence). Between the trimmed V and J ends, which lost 5 bases and 5 bases, there was a span of 13 bases.

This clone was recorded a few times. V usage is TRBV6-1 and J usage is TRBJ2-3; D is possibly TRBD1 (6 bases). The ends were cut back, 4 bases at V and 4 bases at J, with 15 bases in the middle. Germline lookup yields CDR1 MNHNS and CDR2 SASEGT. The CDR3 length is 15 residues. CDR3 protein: CASSAQGSGADTQYF. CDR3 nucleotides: TGTGCCAGCAGTGCCCAGGGGTCGGGTGCAGATACGCAGTATTTT.